This T cell receptor beta chain was captured in a study of blood T cell repertoires in COVID-19. Study summary: Whether acute or convalescent, the COVID-19 samples came from the United States, Italy and Spain. T cells, B-cell-depleted T cells, or PBMCs supplied cDNA or gDNA.

The CDR3 sequence is 17 residues long. Germline CDR1 reads MDHEN; CDR2 reads SYDVKM. Trimming removed 5 bases from V and 0 bases from J; junction bases left unmatched: 8. Original data processing: The authors estimated nucleated cell counts from reference gene primer amplification. The protocol was immunoSEQ multiplex PCR, while the TCRdb copy is restricted to in-frame clones and leaves out a portion. V and J calls and clone size follow that table, whereas D and trimming were derived from the DNA. The table records over 55,000 clones, roughly four fifths of them present only once. What was sequenced was peripheral blood. The chain combines TRBV28 with TRBJ2-3; 10 nucleotides match TRBD2. The source of this sequence is a human donor in a cohort sampled during active COVID-19. The CDR3 nucleotides read TGTGCCAGCAGTCTCCCGTTAGCGGGGGGTAGCACAGATACGCAGTATTTT. This gives the protein CASSLPLAGGSTDTQYF.